The entry below describes one T cell receptor (beta chain). Its matching antigen is unknown. The data belong to a study of cytomegalovirus exposure and HLA in healthy donors. The wider study: Sequencing of some 190 million T cells in an earlier analysis found some 100 million unique TCR beta sequences. Whole-study results and caveats: The listing of roughly 160 TCR beta chains classed them as cytomegalovirus-associated.

Between the trimmed V and J ends, which lost 0 bases and 3 bases, there was a span of 15 bases. The CDR3 has 17 residues. Germline V gene sequence: CDR1 SGDLS, CDR2 YYNGEE. Primers included in the PCR were 60 Vbeta and 13 Jbeta primers. Source study methods: Unique TCR beta chains numbered approximately 80 million in a later analysis, with roughly 10 million shared. Here immunoSEQ multiplex PCR was the method, and the copy in TCRdb shows in-frame clones only, minus some. That table gives V, J and clone size, and the DNA gave D and trimming. The sample consists of some 180,000 clones, 75% to 80% of them appearing once.

Specimen: PBMCs. The chain is built from TRBV9 and TRBJ2-2; weak D call: TRBD2 (6 bases). The receptor was isolated from a woman aged 30 to 39 in good health and CMV-seropositive. CDR3 loop: CASSVGKSSGYTGELFF. The CDR3 DNA reads TGTGCCAGCAGCGTAGGAAAATCGAGCGGGTACACCGGGGAGCTGTTTTTT.